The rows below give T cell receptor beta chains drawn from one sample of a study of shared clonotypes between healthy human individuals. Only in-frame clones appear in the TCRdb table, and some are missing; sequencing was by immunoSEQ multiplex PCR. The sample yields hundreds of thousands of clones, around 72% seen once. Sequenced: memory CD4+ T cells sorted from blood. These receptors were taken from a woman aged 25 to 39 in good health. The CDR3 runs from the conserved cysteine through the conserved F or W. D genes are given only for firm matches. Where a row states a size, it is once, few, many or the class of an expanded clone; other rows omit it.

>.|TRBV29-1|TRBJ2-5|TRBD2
TGCAGCGTTCCGCCCTTAGCGGGAGAAGAGACCCAGTACTTC
CSVPPLAGEETQYF
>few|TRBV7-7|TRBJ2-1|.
TGTGCCAGCAGCTTAGCGGAGGACAATGAGCAGTTCTTC
CASSLAEDNEQFF
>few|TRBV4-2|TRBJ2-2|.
TGTGCCAGCAGCCAAGATTACAGGGCCGACCGGGAGCTGTTTTTT
CASSQDYRADRELFF
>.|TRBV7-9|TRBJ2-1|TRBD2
TGTGCCAGCAGCTTAGATCTGACTAGCGGGAGGGACTACAATGAGCAGTTCTTC
CASSLDLTSGRDYNEQFF
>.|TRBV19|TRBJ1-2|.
TGTGCCAGTATAAGCCAGAGCTATGGCTACACCTTC
CASISQSYGYTF
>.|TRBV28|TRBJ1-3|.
TGTGCCAGCAGCTATGGGGACGGGCCCTCTGGAAACACCATATATTTT
CASSYGDGPSGNTIYF
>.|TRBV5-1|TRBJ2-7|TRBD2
TGCGCCAGCAGCCCATGGGAAGTAGTAGCGGGATCCGACGAGCAGTACTTC
CASSPWEVVAGSDEQYF
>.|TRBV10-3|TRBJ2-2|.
TGTGCCATCAGTGTGTTAAGGGCGAACACCGGGGAGCTGTTTTTT
CAISVLRANTGELFF
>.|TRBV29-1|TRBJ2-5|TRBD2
TGCAGCGGTACTAGCGGAAAAGAGACCCAGTACTTC
CSGTSGKETQYF
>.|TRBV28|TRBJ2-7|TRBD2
TGTGCCAGCAGTTTTCGGACTAGTCCCCACGAGCAGTACTTC
CASSFRTSPHEQYF
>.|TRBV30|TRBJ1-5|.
TGTGCCTGGAGTGTCTACGGGGGGGATCAGCCCCAGCATTTT
CAWSVYGGDQPQHF
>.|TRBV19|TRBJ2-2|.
TGTGCCAGTACTGAATACGGACAACGGACCGGGGAGCTGTTTTTT
CASTEYGQRTGELFF
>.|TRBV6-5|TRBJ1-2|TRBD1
TGTGCCAGCAGTTACGTGGGACAGGGGGTTGGCTACACCTTC
CASSYVGQGVGYTF
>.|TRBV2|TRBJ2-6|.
TGTGCCAGCAGGGACGAGAGCTCTGGGGCCAACGTCCTGACTTTC
CASRDESSGANVLTF
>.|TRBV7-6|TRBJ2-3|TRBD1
TGTGCCAGCAGCTTAGGTCGGACAGGGAGGACAGATACGCAGTATTTT
CASSLGRTGRTDTQYF
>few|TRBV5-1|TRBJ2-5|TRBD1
TGCGCCAGCAGCCCCGGGACAGGGGAATTGTCCCAGTACTTC
CASSPGTGELSQYF
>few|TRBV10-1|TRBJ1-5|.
TGCGCCAGCAGTGGCCCCCCCGGGGGGAAGGGTTTCCAGCCCCAGCATTTT
CASSGPPGGKGFQPQHF
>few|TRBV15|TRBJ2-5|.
TGTGCCACCAGATCGCTAAAGGGACGTGGAGAGACCCAGTACTTC
CATRSLKGRGETQYF
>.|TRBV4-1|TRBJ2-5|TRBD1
TGCGCCAGCAGCCGAGGACAGGGACCGCAAGAGACCCAGTACTTC
CASSRGQGPQETQYF
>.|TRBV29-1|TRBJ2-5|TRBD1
TGCAGCTCCAGGGGGCGGGACTTTCAAGAGACCCAGTACTTC
CSSRGRDFQETQYF
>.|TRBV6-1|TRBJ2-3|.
TGTGCCAGCAGTCCGGGAGAGGGCACAGATACGCAGTATTTT
CASSPGEGTDTQYF
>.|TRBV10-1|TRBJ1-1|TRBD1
TGCGCCAGCCAGGGGGCTTGGAACACTGAAGCTTTCTTT
CASQGAWNTEAFF
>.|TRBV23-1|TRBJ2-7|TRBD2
TGCGCCAGCAGTCAATCGACCCGGGACAGGTGGACTAGCGGGAGTAGGTCCCCTAGGGGCGAGCAGTACTTC
CASSQSTRDRWTSGSRSPRGEQYF
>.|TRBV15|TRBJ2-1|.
TGTGCCACCAGCAGAGATGTTGGCAGCTCCTACAATGAGCAGTTCTTC
CATSRDVGSSYNEQFF
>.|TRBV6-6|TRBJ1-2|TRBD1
TGTGCCAGCAGAACCGGGACAGGGGGCTGGGGCTACACCTTC
CASRTGTGGWGYTF
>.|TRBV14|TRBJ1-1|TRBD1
TGTGCCAGCAGCCGAAGGACAGGGGGAAACACTGAAGCTTTCTTT
CASSRRTGGNTEAFF
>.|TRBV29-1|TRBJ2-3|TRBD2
TGCAGCGTTGGGGAGGGAGTTAGGCCTTCAGATACGCAGTATTTT
CSVGEGVRPSDTQYF
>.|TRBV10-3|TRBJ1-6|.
TGTGCCATCAGTGGGACGGCTGATTCACCCCTCCACTTT
CAISGTADSPLHF
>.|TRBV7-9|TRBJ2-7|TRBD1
TGTGCCAGCAGCTGGGACAGGGATATGGTCGAGCAGTACTTC
CASSWDRDMVEQYF
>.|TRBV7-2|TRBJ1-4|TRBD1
TGTGCCAGCAGCGGTGACAGGGTATCAGAAAAACTGTTTTTT
CASSGDRVSEKLFF
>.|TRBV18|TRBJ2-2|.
TGTGCCAGCTCACCTGGGACTCCCGGGGAGCTGTTTTTT
CASSPGTPGELFF
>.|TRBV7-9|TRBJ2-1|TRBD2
TGTGCCAGCAGCTTAGTACTAGCGGGAGGCAAGCAGTTCTTC
CASSLVLAGGKQFF